The 20 T cell receptor beta chains listed next were all sequenced from one sample in a study of high-grade serous ovarian cancer treatment subgroups. TCRdb's copy holds only in-frame clones and misses some; the assay was immunoSEQ multiplex PCR. The sample gives thousands of clones, around 72% of which show up once; about 10% is in the top ten. Tumor samples were taken before definitive surgery or chemotherapy. Sequenced: tumor tissue. These receptors were obtained from a human donor with high-grade serous ovarian cancer.

This clone was recorded only once. J is TRBJ2-7 and V is TRBV25-1; D remains unclear. This CDR3 comprises 14 residues. CDR1 and CDR2 (germline): MGHDK, SYGVNS. Trimming pared 3 bases from V and 3 bases from J, leaving 12 bases between. CDR3 region: CASSDDGDNYEQYF. Written as DNA, the CDR3 is TGTGCCAGCAGTGATGATGGTGACAACTACGAGCAGTACTTC.

Relative to its sample, this clone is medium-sized. The V and J genes are TRBV7-2 and TRBJ2-5, with 7 bases matching TRBD1. J was trimmed by 5 bases and V by 5 bases; bases with no gene match: 8. The germline CDR1 and CDR2 sequences are SGHTA and FQGNSA. The CDR3 spans 14 residues. The CDR3 reads CASSPGSRGETQYF. CDR3 bases: TGTGCCAGCAGCCCTGGCAGCAGGGGGGAGACCCAGTACTTC.

The chain uses TRBV6-6 and TRBJ2-5; 8 positions match TRBD1. The V gene's germline CDR1 is MNHNY and CDR2 SVGAGI (reference sequence). The CDR3 runs to 14 residues. Trimming took 5 bases from V and 7 from J; bases not matched to a gene: 9. The CDR3 loop reads CASSPGQGVPTQYF. Here the CDR3 DNA reads TGTGCCAGCAGTCCCGGACAGGGTGTTCCGACCCAGTACTTC.

The chain is built from TRBV28 and TRBJ1-1; D is ambiguous. From germline, CDR1 is MDHEN and CDR2 SYDVKM. V lost 11 bases and J 0 bases, leaving 13 bases between the germline ends. The CDR3 is 13 amino acids. The CDR3 here is CAGESGVNTEAFF. The CDR3 nucleotides are TGTGCCGGGGAGAGCGGGGTGAACACTGAAGCTTTCTTT.

J is TRBJ2-3 and V is TRBV6-1; a weak D match, TRBD1 (5 bases). The length of the CDR3 is 14 residues. Germline CDR1 is MNHNS and CDR2 is SASEGT. Trimming shortened V by 3 bases and J by 2 bases, and 9 bases separated the two germline ends. CDR3 nucleotides: TGTGCCAGCAGTGACTTGACAGCCACAGATACGCAGTATTTT. Protein product: CASSDLTATDTQYF.

V usage is TRBV11-2 and J usage is TRBJ2-1, with 16 positions matching TRBD2. Per the germline V gene, CDR1 is SGHAT and CDR2 is FQNNGV. V shed 4 bases, J shed 6 bases, and the junction held 12 bases outside the gene matches. The CDR3 length is 19 residues. For the CDR3, the DNA is TGTGCCAGCAGCTCGGGACTAGCGGGAGGGCCAGGGGTTTTCAATGAGCAGTTCTTC. This codes for CASSSGLAGGPGVFNEQFF. Together with reference TRBV11-2 and TRBJ2-1, the CDR3 gives the full variable domain: EAGVAQSPRYKIIEKRQSVAFWCNPISGHATLYWYQQILGQGPKLLIQFQNNGVVDDSQLPKDRFSAERLKGVDSTLKIQPAKLEDSAVYLCASSSGLAGGPGVFNEQFFGPGTRLTVL.

This clone was recorded only once. The V gene is TRBV18, the J gene TRBJ1-1; D not certain. The V end was cut by 2 bases, the J end by 4 bases, with 17 bases between. This CDR3 spans 16 amino acids. Per the germline V gene, CDR1 is KGHSH and CDR2 is LQKENI. The CDR3 bases are TGTGCCAGCTCACCAACCCGCCAGGACGGGCGCACTGAAGCTTTCTTT. Protein: CASSPTRQDGRTEAFF.

J is TRBJ2-1 and V is TRBV5-1; no definite D call. The ends were cut back, 2 bases at V and 8 bases at J, with 17 bases in the middle. Germline V gene data show CDR1 as SGHRS and CDR2 as YFSETQ. CDR3 length: 15 residues. The CDR3 coding sequence is TGCGCCAGCAGCTTAGGCGGAAATCCCTCTGATGAGCAGTTCTTC. This encodes CASSLGGNPSDEQFF.

This clone has more than one count but fewer than ten. The V and J genes are TRBV19 and TRBJ1-6, with D possibly TRBD1 on 6 matching bases. The germline V and J ends were trimmed by 3 bases and 6 bases, with 12 bases remaining between them. The CDR3 is made up of 15 amino acids. The germline gives CDR1 LNHDA, CDR2 SQIVND (reference sequence). The CDR3 DNA is TGTGCCAGTAGTATCGGGGTAGGGGGTAATTCACCCCTCCACTTT. The encoded protein is CASSIGVGGNSPLHF.

The chain combines TRBV4-1 with TRBJ1-5, with D possibly being TRBD1 (5 bases). This CDR3 is 16 amino acids long. Looked up from germline, CDR1 is MGHRA and CDR2 is YSYEKL. V was cut by 4 bases and J by 6 bases, with 19 bases left in between. The CDR3 nucleotides read TGCGCCAGCAGCCCCTGGACAACCCCGGCGGGTCAGCCCCAGCATTTT. This gives the protein CASSPWTTPAGQPQHF.

The V call is TRBV14, the J call TRBJ1-4, with D unclear. V was cut by 1 base and J by 3 bases, with 9 bases left in between. This CDR3 region has 15 residues. Germline-derived CDR1 and CDR2 are SGHDN and FVKESK. CDR3: CASSQAGYSNEKLFF. The DNA of the CDR3 is TGTGCCAGCAGCCAAGCCGGGTACTCTAATGAAAAACTGTTTTTT.

This clone was seen a few times. One end of the junction fails to match germline, which may point to a read error. This sequence joins TRBV7-2 and TRBJ2-2, with 7 bases matching TRBD1. CDR1 and CDR2 (germline): SGHTA, FQGNSA. The CDR3 runs to 13 residues. The chain's CDR3 is CRTGTVNTGELFF. DNA for the CDR3: TGCAGAACCGGGACAGTGAACACCGGGGAGCTGTTTTTT.

The J gene is TRBJ2-6, the V gene TRBV11-2; 8 bases match TRBD1. The CDR3 is 18 residues long. The V gene's germline CDR1 is SGHAT and CDR2 FQNNGV. The trim removed 2 bases at V and 1 base at J, leaving 7 bases unmatched. The CDR3: CASSLPGQGLSGANVLTF. The CDR3 bases are TGTGCCAGCAGCTTACCAGGACAGGGCCTTTCTGGGGCCAACGTCCTGACTTTC. Full variable domain (remainder filled in from reference TRBV11-2 and TRBJ2-6): EAGVAQSPRYKIIEKRQSVAFWCNPISGHATLYWYQQILGQGPKLLIQFQNNGVVDDSQLPKDRFSAERLKGVDSTLKIQPAKLEDSAVYLCASSLPGQGLSGANVLTFGAGSRLTVL.

The rearrangement links TRBV4-2 to TRBJ2-1; no clear D. The V and J ends lost 1 base and 0 bases respectively, with 7 bases between them. The CDR3 has 15 residues. Germline lookup yields CDR1 LGHNA and CDR2 YNFKEQ. The chain's CDR3 is CASSQVIDSYNEQFF. The CDR3 DNA sequence: TGTGCCAGCAGCCAAGTCATAGACTCCTACAATGAGCAGTTCTTC.

This clone was picked up a small number of times. The chain recombines TRBV10-3 with TRBJ2-1; D is uncertain. CDR1 and CDR2 (germline): ENHRY, SYGVKD. Trimming shortened V by 4 bases and J by 3 bases, and 4 bases separated the two germline ends. The CDR3 consists of 12 residues. CDR3 sequence reads: CAISGDYNEQFF. The DNA for the CDR3 is TGTGCCATCAGTGGGGACTACAATGAGCAGTTCTTC.

V and J are TRBV9 and TRBJ2-2, with 11 positions matching TRBD2. The CDR3 spans 16 residues. V shed 3 bases, J shed 5 bases, and the junction held 6 bases outside the gene matches. Germline assignment: CDR1 SGDLS and CDR2 YYNGEE. The DNA of the CDR3 is TGTGCCAGCAGCGGGGGACTAGCGGCTAGTACCGGGGAGCTGTTTTTT. This sequence encodes CASSGGLAASTGELFF. Using reference TRBV9 and TRBJ2-2 for the parts outside the CDR3, the full variable domain is DSGVTQTPKHLITATGQRVTLRCSPRSGDLSVYWYQQSLDQGLQFLIQYYNGEERAKGNILERFSAQQFPDLHSELNLSSLELGDSALYFCASSGGLAASTGELFFGEGSRLTVL.

This clone is categorized as medium-sized (0.01 to 0.1%). The rearrangement uses TRBV4-1 and TRBJ1-3; 8 nucleotides align to TRBD1. From germline, CDR1 is MGHRA and CDR2 YSYEKL. Trimming removed 0 bases from V and 1 base from J; junction bases left unmatched: 8. The CDR3 is 18 residues long. DNA for the CDR3: TGCGCCAGCAGCCAAGAGATGAGGACAGGGAGGTCTGGAAACACCATATATTTT. It codes for CASSQEMRTGRSGNTIYF.

The chain carries TRBV28 and TRBJ1-2; D possibly corresponds to TRBD1 (5 bases). There are 14 residues in the CDR3. Germline lookup yields CDR1 MDHEN and CDR2 SYDVKM. The germline V and J ends were trimmed by 2 bases and 9 bases, with 16 bases remaining between them. The CDR3 bases are TGTGCCAGCAGTTTAGGGGGAGGACCCGCGCGCTACACCTTC. Amino acid sequence: CASSLGGGPARYTF.

This clone was seen a few times. The chain joins TRBV5-6 to TRBJ2-1; 11 nucleotides line up with TRBD2. Germline V lookup: CDR1 SGHDT, CDR2 YYEEEE. J gave up 9 bases and V 2 bases, and 4 bases lay outside the gene matches. The CDR3 contains 14 residues. CDR3 in DNA: TGTGCCAGCAGCTTTGGGCTAGCGGGAGGTGAGCAGTTCTTC. Protein sequence: CASSFGLAGGEQFF.

The chain carries TRBV11-2 and TRBJ1-2, with D uncertain. The germline V gene has CDR1 SGHAT and CDR2 FQNNGV. The CDR3 covers 13 residues. Trimming removed 3 bases at V and 5 bases at J, with 10 bases between. CDR3 bases: TGTGCCAGCAGCTTGTTCCGGGAGTATGGCTACACCTTC. Protein: CASSLFREYGYTF.